This T cell receptor beta chain stems from a study of shared clonotypes between healthy human individuals. Concerning this clone: What it binds is unknown.

Study-wide results and limits: Naive subsets generally exceeded memory subsets in estimated richness. Among non-shared clonotypes, generation probabilities were lower than among those shared by all four donors.

This was a deep-level run. It was roughly 200 ng DNA, 31,000 or so T cell genomes, that sorted-subset replicate PCRs used. Repertoires were generated with immunoSEQ multiplex PCR, while TCRdb's copy carries only in-frame clones and drops some. This table has some 1 million clones, roughly 75% appearing once. CDR1 is SGHTA, CDR2 FQGNSA, per germline. The V gene end was trimmed by 0 bases and the J gene end by 1 base; junction bases not matched to a gene: 8. This CDR3 has 17 residues. The origin of this receptor is a man aged 18 to 29 in good health. Specimen: memory CD4+ T cells sorted from blood. Subset described: CD45RA-negative fraction. The chain carries TRBV7-2 and TRBJ2-7; TRBD2 agrees at 8 bases. The CDR3 sequence: CASSLAPAGVSSYEQYF. CDR3 in DNA: TGTGCCAGCAGCTTAGCTCCAGCGGGAGTGAGTTCCTACGAGCAGTACTTC.